This T cell receptor beta chain was recorded in a study of blood T cell repertoires in COVID-19. Study background: Collection of acute and convalescent COVID-19 samples took place in the United States, Italy and Spain. T cells, B-cell-depleted T cells, or PBMCs supplied cDNA or gDNA.

TCRdb's copy holds only in-frame clones and misses some; the assay was immunoSEQ multiplex PCR. The data hold 250,000 to 300,000 clones, with roughly 90% observed a single time. Sequenced: peripheral blood. This sequence originates from a woman in her fifties or sixties with acute or convalescent COVID-19.

CDR3 sequence (DNA): TGTGCCAGCAGCGTAGGGGACAGGGGGCTTGACGAGCAGTACTTC. It yields the protein CASSVGDRGLDEQYF. V is TRBV9 and J is TRBJ2-7; 12 positions agree with TRBD1. After removal of 0 bases from V and 5 bases from J, the junction contained 3 bases not matched to a gene. CDR1 SGDLS and CDR2 YYNGEE come from the germline V gene. The length of the CDR3 is 15 residues.